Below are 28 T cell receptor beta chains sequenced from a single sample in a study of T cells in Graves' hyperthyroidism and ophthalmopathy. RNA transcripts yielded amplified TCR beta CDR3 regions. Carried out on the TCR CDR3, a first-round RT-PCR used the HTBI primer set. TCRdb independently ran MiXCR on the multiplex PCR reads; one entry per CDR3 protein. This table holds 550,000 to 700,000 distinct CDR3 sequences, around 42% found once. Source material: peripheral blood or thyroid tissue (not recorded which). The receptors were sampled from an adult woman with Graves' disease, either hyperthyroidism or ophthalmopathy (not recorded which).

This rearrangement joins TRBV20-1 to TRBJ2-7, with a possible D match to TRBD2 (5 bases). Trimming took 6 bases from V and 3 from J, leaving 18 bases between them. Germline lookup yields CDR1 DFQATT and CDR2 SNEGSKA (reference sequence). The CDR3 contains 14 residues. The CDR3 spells CSATIPRTVYEQYF. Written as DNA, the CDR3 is TGCAGTGCCACGATCCCACGGACTGTCTACGAGCAGTACTTC.

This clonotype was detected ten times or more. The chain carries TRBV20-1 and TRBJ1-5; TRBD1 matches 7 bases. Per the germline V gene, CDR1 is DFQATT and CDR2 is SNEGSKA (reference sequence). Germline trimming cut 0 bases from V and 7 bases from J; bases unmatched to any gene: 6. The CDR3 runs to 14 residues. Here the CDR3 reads CSAREQGRRQPQHF. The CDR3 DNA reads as TGCAGTGCTAGAGAACAGGGGCGGCGCCAGCCCCAGCATTTT.

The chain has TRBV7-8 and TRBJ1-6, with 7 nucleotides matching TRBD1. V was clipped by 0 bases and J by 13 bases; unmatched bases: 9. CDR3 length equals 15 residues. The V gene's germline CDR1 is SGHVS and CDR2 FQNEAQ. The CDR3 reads CASSLAGGAAGPLHF. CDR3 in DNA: TGTGCCAGCAGCTTAGCAGGGGGCGCCGCAGGGCCCCTCCACTTT. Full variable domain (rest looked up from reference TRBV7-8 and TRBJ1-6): GAGVSQSPRYKVAKRGQDVALRCDPISGHVSLFWYQQALGQGPEFLTYFQNEAQLDKSGLPSDRFFAERPEGSVSTLKIQRTQQEDSAVYLCASSLAGGAAGPLHFGNGTRLTVT.

DNA of the CDR3: TGTGCCAGCAGTGACGGACAGGCAAGGAGTGAAAAACTGTTTTTT. Amino acid sequence: CASSDGQARSEKLFF. The chain uses TRBV25-1 and TRBJ1-4; TRBD1 agrees at 7 bases. The CDR3 has 15 amino acids. Trimming took 3 bases from V and 7 from J; bases not matched to a gene: 8. CDR1 and CDR2 (germline): MGHDK, SYGVNS.

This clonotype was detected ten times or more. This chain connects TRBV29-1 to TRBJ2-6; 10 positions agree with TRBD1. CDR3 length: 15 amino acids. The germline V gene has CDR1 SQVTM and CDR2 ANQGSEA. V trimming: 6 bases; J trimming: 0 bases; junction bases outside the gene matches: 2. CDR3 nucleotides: TGCAGCGTAGGGGACAGGGGCTCTGGGGCCAACGTCCTGACTTTC. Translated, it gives CSVGDRGSGANVLTF.

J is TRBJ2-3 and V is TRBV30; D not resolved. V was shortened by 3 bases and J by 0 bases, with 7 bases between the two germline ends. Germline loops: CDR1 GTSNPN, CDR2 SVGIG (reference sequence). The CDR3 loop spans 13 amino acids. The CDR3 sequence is CAWSYSSTDTQYF. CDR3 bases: TGTGCCTGGAGCTACAGTAGCACAGATACGCAGTATTTT.

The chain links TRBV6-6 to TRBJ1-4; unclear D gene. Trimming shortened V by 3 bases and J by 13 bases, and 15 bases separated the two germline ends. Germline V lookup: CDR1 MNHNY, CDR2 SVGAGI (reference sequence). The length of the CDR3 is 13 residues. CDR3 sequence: CASSYGSPGGLFF. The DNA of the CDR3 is TGTGCCAGCAGTTATGGCAGCCCGGGTGGACTGTTTTTT.

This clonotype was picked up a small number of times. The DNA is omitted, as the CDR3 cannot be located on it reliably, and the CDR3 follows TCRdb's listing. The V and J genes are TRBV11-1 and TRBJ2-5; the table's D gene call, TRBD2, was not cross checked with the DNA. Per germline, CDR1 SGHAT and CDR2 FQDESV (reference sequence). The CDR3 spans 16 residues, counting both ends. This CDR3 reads CASSICSASLLETQYF.

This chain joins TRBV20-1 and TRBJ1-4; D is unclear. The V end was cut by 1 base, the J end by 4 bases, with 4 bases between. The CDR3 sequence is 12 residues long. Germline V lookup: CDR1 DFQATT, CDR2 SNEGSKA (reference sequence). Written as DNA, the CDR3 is TGCAGTGCTAGAGGGATTAATGAAAAACTGTTTTTT. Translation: CSARGINEKLFF.

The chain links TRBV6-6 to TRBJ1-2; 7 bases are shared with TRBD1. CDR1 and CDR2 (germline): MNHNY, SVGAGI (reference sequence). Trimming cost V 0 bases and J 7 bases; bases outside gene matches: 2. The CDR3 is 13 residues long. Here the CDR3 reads CASSYSTGVGYTF. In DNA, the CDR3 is TGTGCCAGCAGTTACTCAACAGGGGTTGGCTACACCTTC.

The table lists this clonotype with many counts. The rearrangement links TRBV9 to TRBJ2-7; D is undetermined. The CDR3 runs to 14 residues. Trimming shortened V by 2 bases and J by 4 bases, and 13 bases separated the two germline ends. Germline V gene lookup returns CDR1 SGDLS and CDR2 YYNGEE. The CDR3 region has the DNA TGTGCCAGCAGCGTGGCGAGTCAAGGGTACGAGCAGTACTTC. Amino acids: CASSVASQGYEQYF.

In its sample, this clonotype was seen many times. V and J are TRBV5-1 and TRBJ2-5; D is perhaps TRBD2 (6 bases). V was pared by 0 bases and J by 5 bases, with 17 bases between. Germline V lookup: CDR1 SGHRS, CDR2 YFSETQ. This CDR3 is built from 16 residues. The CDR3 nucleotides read TGCGCCAGCAGCTTGGCCCCGGCGGGGACTGGGGAGACCCAGTACTTC. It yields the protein CASSLAPAGTGETQYF.

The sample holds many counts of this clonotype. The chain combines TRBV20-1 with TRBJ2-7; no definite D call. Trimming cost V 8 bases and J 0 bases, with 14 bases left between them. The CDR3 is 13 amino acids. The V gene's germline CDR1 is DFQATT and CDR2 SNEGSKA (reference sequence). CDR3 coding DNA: TGCAGTACCCAGGCACCTTTCTCCTACGAGCAGTACTTC. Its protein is CSTQAPFSYEQYF.

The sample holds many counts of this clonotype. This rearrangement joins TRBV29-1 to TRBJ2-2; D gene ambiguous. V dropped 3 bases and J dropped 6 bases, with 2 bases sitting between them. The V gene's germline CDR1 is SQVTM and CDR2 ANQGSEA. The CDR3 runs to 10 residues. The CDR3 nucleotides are TGCAGCGTTGAGGCCGGGGAGCTGTTTTTT. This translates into CSVEAGELFF.

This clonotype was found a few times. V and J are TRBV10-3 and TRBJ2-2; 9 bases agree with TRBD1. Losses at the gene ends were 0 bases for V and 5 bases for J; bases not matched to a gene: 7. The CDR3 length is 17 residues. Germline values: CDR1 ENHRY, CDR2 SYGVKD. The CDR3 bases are TGTGCCATCAGTGAGTCGCACCCCGGGACAGGGACCGGGGAGCTGTTTTTT. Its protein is CAISESHPGTGTGELFF.

CDR3 sequence reads: CASSLLGEVEQYF. In nucleotides, the CDR3 is TGTGCCAGCAGCTTGCTGGGTGAGGTCGAGCAGTACTTC. J is TRBJ2-7 and V is TRBV7-6; D call uncertain. This CDR3 has 13 residues. With 3 bases removed from V and 6 bases from J, the gap between germline ends came to 12 bases. Germline assignment: CDR1 SGHVS and CDR2 FNYEAQ.

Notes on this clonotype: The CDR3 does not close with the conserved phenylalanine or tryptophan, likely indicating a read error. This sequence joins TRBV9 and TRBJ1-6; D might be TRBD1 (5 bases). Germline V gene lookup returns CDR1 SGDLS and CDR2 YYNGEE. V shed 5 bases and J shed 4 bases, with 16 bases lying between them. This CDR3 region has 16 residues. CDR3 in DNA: TGTGCCAGCAGTTTATTCCAGGGCCAATATAATTCACCCCTCCACCTT. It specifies CASSLFQGQYNSPLHL.

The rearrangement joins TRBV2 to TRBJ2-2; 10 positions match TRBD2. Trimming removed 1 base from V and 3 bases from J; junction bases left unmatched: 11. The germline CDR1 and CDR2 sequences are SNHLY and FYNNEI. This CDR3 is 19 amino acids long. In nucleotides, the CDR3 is TGTGCCAGCAGTGAAGGGGAGACTCTAGCGGGAGTTGACACCGGGGAGCTGTTTTTT. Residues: CASSEGETLAGVDTGELFF.

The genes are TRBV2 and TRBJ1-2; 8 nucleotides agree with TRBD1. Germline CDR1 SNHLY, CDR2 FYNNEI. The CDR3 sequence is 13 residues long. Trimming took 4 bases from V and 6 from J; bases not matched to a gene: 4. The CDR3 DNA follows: TGTGCCAGCAGTGCCGCAGGGGGCAATGGCTACACCTTC. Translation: CASSAAGGNGYTF.

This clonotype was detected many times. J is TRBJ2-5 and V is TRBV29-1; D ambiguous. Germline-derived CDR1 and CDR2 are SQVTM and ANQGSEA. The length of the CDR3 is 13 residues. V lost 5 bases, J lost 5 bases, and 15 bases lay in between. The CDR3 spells CSVSPRLSETQYF. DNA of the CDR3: TGCAGCGTTTCCCCCCGTCTTTCGGAGACCCAGTACTTC.

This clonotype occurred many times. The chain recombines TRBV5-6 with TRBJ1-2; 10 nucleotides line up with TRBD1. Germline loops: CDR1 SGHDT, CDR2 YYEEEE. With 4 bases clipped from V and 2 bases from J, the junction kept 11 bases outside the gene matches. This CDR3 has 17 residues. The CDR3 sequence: CASSPGTGAVINYGYTF. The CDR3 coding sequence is TGTGCCAGCAGCCCCGGGACAGGGGCCGTGATAAACTATGGCTACACCTTC.

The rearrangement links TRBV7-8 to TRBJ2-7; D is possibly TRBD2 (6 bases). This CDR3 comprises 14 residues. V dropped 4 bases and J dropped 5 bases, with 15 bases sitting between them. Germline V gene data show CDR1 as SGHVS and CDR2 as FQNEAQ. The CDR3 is CASSSRRVVDEQYF. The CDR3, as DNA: TGTGCCAGCAGCTCCCGGAGGGTCGTGGACGAGCAGTACTTC.

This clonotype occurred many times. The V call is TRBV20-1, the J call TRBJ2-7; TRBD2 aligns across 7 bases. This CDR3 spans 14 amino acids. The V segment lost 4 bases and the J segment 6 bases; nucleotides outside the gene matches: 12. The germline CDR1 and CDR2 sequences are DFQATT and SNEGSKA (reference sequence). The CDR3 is CSATSERDRSEQYF. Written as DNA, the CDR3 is TGCAGTGCTACCTCGGAGCGGGACCGCTCCGAGCAGTACTTC.

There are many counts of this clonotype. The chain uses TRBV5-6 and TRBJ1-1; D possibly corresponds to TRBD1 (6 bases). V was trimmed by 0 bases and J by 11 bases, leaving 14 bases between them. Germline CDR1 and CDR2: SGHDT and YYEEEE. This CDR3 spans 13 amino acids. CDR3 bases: TGTGCCAGCAGCTTGGTCGGCGGGGGCGCGGCTTTCTTT. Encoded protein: CASSLVGGGAAFF.

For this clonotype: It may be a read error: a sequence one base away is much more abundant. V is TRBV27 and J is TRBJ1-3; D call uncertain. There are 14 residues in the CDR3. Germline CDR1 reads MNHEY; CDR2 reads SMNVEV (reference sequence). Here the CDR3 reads CVSSFDNSGNTIYF. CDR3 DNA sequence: TGTGTCAGCAGTTTCGACAACTCTGGAAACACCATATATTTT.

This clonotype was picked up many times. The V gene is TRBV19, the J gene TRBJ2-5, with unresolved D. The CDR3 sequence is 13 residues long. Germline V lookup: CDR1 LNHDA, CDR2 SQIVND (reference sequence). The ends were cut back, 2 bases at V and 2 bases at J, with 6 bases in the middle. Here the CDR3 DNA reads TGTGCCAGTAGTATAAGGCTTCAAGAGACCCAGTACTTC. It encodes CASSIRLQETQYF.

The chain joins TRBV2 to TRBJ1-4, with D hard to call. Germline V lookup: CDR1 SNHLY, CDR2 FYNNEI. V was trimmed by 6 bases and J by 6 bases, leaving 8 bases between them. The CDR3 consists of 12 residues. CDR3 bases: TGTGCCAGCAGCCAAGACTATGAAAAACTGTTTTTT. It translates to CASSQDYEKLFF.

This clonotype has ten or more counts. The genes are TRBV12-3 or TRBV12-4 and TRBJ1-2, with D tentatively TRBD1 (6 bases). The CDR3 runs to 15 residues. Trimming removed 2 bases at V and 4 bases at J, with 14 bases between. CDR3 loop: CASSLTGYPTYGYTF. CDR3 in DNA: TGTGCCAGCAGTTTAACAGGGTACCCCACCTATGGCTACACCTTC.